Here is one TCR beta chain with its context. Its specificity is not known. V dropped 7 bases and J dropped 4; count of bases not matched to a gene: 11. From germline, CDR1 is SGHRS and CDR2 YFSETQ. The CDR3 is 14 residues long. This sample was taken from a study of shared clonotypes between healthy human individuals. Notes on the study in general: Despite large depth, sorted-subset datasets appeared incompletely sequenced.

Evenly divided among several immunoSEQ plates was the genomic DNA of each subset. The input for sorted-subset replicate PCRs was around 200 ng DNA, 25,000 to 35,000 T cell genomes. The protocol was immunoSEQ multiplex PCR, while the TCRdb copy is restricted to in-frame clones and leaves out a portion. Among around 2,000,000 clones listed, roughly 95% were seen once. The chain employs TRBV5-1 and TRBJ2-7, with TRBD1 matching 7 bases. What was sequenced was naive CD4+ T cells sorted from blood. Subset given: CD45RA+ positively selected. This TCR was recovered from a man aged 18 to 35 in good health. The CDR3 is CASGPGQSFYEQYF. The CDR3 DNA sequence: TGCGCCAGCGGTCCGGGACAGTCTTTTTACGAGCAGTACTTC.